This note documents a single TCR beta chain sequence. Antigen: not known. The sample belongs to a study of read filtering for tumor transcriptome and immune sequencing. Sampling of bone marrow took place during active disease in every patient. With 4 bases removed from V and 0 bases from J, the gap between germline ends came to 12 bases. Per the germline V gene, CDR1 is MGHRA and CDR2 is YSYEKL. The length of the CDR3 is 15 residues. From approximately 430 ng of RNA, a library with molecular barcoded alpha/delta and beta/gamma adaptors was made. TCRdb re-derived calls from the reads in MiXCR, one entry per CDR3 protein. Of about 24,000 distinct CDR3 sequences in the sample, under 25% were seen once. General study results and limits: IR-seq and RNA-seq agreed better without single-read clonotypes. Sorted CD138-negative bone marrow cells were not purified T cells.

The chain employs TRBV4-1 and TRBJ1-1; D perhaps matches TRBD1 (5 bases). This receptor was taken from a donor aged 40 or over with multiple myeloma. Sequenced: a population of CD138-negative cells sorted from bone marrow. In DNA form, the CDR3 reads TGCGCCAGCAGCCCGGGGGGTAGGGTGAACACTGAAGCTTTCTTT. Its protein is CASSPGGRVNTEAFF.